The clone carrying this T cell receptor (beta chain) has a single count. The method was immunoSEQ multiplex PCR; TCRdb's version includes in-frame clones alone and lacks a portion of them. Of tens of thousands of clones listed, roughly 89% are singletons. This sample is drawn from a study of blood T cell repertoires in COVID-19. The overall study: In each case, the material was cDNA or gDNA derived from T cells, B-cell-depleted T cells, or PBMCs.

The CDR3 runs 13 residues. Germline V lookup: CDR1 MGHDK, CDR2 SYGVNS. V shed 6 bases and J shed 6 bases, with 13 bases lying between them. The receptor comes from a woman of 80 years or more with active or convalescent COVID-19. This chain connects TRBV25-1 to TRBJ2-3; a weak D match, TRBD2 (5 bases). The material sequenced was peripheral blood. CDR3 in amino acids: CASRSPSGDTQYF. The CDR3 region has the DNA TGTGCCAGCAGATCTCCGTCGGGGGATACGCAGTATTTT.